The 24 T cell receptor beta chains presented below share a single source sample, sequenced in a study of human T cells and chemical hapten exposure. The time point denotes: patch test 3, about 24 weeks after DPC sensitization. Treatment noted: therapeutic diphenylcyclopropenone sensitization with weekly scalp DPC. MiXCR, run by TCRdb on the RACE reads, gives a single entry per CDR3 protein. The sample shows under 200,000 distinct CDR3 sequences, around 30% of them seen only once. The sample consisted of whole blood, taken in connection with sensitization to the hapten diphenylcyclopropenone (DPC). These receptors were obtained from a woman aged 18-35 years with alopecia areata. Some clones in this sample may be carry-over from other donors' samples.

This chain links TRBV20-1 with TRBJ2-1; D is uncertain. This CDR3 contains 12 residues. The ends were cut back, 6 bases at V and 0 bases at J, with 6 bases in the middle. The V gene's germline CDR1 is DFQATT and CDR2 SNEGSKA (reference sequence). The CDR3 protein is CSAGGSYNEQFF. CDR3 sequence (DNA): TGCAGTGCGGGTGGCTCCTACAATGAGCAGTTCTTC.

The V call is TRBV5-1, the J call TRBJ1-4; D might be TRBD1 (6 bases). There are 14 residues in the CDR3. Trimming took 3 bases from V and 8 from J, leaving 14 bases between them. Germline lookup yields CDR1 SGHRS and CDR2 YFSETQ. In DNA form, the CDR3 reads TGCGCCAGCAGCTCAGGACAGCTTCGGGAAAAACTGTTTTTT. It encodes CASSSGQLREKLFF.

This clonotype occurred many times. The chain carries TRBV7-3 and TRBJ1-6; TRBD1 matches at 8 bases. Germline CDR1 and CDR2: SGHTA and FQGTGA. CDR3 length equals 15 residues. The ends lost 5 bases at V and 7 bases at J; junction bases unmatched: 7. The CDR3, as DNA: TGTGCCAGCAGCCAAACAGGGGGGTGGAATTCACCCCTCCACTTT. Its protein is CASSQTGGWNSPLHF.

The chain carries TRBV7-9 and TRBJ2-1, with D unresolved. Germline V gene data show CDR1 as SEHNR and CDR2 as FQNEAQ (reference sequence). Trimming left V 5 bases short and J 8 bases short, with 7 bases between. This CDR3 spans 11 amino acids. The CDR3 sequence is CASSNFDEQFF. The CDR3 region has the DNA TGTGCCAGCAGCAATTTCGATGAGCAGTTCTTC. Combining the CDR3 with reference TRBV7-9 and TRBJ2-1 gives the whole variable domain DTGVSQNPRHKITKRGQNVTFRCDPISEHNRLYWYRQTLGQGPEFLTYFQNEAQLEKSRLLSDRFSAERPKGSFSTLEIQRTEQGDSAMYLCASSNFDEQFFGPGTRLTVL.

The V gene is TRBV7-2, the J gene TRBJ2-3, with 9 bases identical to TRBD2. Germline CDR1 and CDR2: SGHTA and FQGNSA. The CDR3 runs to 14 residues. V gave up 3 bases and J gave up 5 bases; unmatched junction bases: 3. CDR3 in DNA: TGTGCCAGCAGCTTGTCACTAGCGGGAGATACGCAGTATTTT. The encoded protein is CASSLSLAGDTQYF.

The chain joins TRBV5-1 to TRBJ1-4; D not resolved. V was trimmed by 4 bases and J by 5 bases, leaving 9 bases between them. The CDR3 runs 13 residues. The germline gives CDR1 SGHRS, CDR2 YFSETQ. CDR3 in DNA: TGCGCCAGCAGCCCTCGTGCCAATGAAAAACTGTTTTTT. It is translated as CASSPRANEKLFF.

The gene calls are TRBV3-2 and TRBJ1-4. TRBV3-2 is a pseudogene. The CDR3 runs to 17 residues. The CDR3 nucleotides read TGTGCCAGCAGCCAAGCCCTCTTTTGGTCGGATAATGAAAAACTGTTTTTT. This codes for CASSQALFWSDNEKLFF.

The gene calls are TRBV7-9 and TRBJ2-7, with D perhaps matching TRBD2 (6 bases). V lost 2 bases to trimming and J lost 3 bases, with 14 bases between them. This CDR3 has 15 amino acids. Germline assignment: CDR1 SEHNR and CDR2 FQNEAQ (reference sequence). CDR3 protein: CASSLLAGTSYEQYF. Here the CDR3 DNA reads TGTGCCAGCAGCTTACTGGCGGGGACGAGCTACGAGCAGTACTTC.

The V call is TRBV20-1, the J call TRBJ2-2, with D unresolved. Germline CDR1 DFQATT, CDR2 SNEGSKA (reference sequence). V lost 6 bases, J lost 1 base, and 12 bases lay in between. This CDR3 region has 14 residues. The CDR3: CSADGHKNTGELFF. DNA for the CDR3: TGCAGTGCAGACGGGCACAAGAACACCGGGGAGCTGTTTTTT.

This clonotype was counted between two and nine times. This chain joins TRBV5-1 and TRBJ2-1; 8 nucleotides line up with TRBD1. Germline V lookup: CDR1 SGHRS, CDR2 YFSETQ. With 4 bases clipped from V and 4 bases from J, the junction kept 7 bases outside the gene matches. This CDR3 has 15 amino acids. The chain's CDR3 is CASSAGQAIYNEQFF. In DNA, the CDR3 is TGCGCCAGCAGCGCGGGACAGGCGATTTACAATGAGCAGTTCTTC.

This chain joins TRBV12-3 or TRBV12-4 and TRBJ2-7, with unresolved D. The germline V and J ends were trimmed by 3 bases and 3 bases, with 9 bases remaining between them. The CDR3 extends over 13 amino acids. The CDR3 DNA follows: TGTGCCAGCAGTTTGCACAGAAGCTACGAGCAGTACTTC. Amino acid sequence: CASSLHRSYEQYF.

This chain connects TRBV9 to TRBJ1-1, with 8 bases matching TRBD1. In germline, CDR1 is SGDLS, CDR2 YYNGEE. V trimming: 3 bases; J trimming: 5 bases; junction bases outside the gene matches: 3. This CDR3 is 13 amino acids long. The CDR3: CASSATGVTEAFF. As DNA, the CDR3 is TGTGCCAGCAGCGCGACAGGGGTTACTGAAGCTTTCTTT. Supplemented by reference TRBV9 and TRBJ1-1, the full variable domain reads DSGVTQTPKHLITATGQRVTLRCSPRSGDLSVYWYQQSLDQGLQFLIQYYNGEERAKGNILERFSAQQFPDLHSELNLSSLELGDSALYFCASSATGVTEAFFGQGTRLTVV.

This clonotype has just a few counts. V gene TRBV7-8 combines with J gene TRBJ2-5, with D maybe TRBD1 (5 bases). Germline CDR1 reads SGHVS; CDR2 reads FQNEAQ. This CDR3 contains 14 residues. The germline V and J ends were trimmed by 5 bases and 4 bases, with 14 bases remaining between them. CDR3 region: CASSLRRRAETQYF. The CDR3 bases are TGTGCCAGCAGCCTCCGACGCAGGGCAGAGACCCAGTACTTC. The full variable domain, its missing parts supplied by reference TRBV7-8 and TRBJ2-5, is GAGVSQSPRYKVAKRGQDVALRCDPISGHVSLFWYQQALGQGPEFLTYFQNEAQLDKSGLPSDRFFAERPEGSVSTLKIQRTQQEDSAVYLCASSLRRRAETQYFGPGTRLLVL.

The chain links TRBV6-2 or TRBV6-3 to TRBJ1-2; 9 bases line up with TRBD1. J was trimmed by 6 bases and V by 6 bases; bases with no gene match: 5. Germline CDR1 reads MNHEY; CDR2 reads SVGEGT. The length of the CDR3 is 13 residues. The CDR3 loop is CASRGQGSDGYTF. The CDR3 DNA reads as TGTGCCAGCAGAGGACAGGGGAGCGATGGCTACACCTTC.

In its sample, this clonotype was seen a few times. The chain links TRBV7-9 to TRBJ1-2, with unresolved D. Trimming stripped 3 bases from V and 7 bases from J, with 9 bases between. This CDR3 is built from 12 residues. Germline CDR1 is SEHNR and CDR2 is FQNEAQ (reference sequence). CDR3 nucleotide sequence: TGTGCCAGCAGCTTTGAATACTTTGGCTACACCTTC. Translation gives CASSFEYFGYTF.

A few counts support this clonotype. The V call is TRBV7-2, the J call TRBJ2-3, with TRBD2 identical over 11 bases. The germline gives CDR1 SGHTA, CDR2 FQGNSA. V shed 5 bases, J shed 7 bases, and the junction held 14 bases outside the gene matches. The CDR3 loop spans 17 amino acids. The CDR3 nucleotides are TGTGCCAGCAGCACCGAACTAGCGGGGGCCCTCCACAATACGCAGTATTTT. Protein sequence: CASSTELAGALHNTQYF.

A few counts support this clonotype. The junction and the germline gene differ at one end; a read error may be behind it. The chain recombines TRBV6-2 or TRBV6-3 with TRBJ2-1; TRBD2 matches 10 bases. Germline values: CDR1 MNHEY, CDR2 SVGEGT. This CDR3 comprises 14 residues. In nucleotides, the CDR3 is TGTGCCAGCATTCCACTAGCGGGGTACAGTGAGCAGTTCTTC. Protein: CASIPLAGYSEQFF.

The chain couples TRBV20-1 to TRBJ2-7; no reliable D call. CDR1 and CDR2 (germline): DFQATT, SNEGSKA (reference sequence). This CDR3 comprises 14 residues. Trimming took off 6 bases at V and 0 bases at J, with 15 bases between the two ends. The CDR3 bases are TGCAGTGCCCGGCGTGAGGCTAGCTCCTACGAGCAGTACTTC. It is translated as CSARREASSYEQYF.

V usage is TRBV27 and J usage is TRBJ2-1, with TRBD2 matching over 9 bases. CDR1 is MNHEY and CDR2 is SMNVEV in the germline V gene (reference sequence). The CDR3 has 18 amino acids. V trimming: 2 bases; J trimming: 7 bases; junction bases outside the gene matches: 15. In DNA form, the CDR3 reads TGTGCCAGCAGTTTACTTGCGGCGGCTAGCGGGATTAGGAATGAGCAGTTCTTC. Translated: CASSLLAAASGIRNEQFF.

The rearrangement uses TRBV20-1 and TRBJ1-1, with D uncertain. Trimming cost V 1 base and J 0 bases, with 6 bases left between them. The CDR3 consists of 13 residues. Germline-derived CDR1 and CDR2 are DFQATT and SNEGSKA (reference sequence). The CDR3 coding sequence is TGCAGTGCTAGAGGGCTCATGAACACTGAAGCTTTCTTT. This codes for CSARGLMNTEAFF.

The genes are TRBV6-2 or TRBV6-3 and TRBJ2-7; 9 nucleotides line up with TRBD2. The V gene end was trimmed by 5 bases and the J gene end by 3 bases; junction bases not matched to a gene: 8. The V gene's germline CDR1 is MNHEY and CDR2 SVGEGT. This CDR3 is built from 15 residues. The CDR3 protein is CASSTPSGKVYEQYF. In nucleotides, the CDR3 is TGTGCCAGCAGTACCCCTAGCGGGAAGGTCTACGAGCAGTACTTC.

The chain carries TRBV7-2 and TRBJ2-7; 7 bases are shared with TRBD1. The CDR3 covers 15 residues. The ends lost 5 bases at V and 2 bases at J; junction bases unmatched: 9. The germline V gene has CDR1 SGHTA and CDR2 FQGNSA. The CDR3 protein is CASSVTGTDTYEQYF. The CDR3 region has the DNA TGTGCCAGCAGCGTAACCGGGACAGATACCTACGAGCAGTACTTC.

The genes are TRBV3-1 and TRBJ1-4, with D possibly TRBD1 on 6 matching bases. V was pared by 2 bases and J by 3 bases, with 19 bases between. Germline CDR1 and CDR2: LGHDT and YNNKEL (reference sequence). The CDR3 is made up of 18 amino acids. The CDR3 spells CASSQYLPRTASNEKLFF. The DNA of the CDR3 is TGTGCCAGCAGCCAATATCTCCCTAGGACAGCATCTAATGAAAAACTGTTTTTT.

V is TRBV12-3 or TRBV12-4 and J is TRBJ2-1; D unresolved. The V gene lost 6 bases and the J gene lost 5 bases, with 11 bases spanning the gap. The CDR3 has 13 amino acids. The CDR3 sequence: CASSFGRDNEQFF. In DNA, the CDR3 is TGTGCCAGCAGCTTCGGAAGGGACAATGAGCAGTTCTTC.